This is a list of T cell receptor beta chains from one sample in a study of early T cells in non-severe SARS-CoV-2 infection. TCRdb ran MiXCR on the 5' RACE reads and lists one entry per CDR3 protein. The table includes 20,000 to 25,000 distinct CDR3 sequences, roughly 4.1% detected once. Sequencing input: whole blood. The receptors originated from an adult who was a healthcare worker with PCR-confirmed SARS-CoV-2 infection or an uninfected control (not recorded which). Both conserved end residues are part of each CDR3. D genes are given only for firm matches. Expanded clones get a size class; other rows say once, few or many, or leave the size out.

V gene	J gene	clone size	D gene	CDR3 protein	CDR3 DNA
TRBV2	TRBJ1-2	many	NA	CASSEASENGYTF	TGTGCCAGCAGTGAAGCGTCAGAGAATGGCTACACCTTC
TRBV28	TRBJ1-2	medium-sized	TRBD1	CASSSPPLSDRDGSYGYTF	TGTGCCAGCAGTTCCCCTCCTCTTTCCGACAGGGATGGTTCCTATGGCTACACCTTC
TRBV12-3/TRBV12-4	TRBJ2-5	few	NA	CASSDRFTQETQYF	TGTGCCAGCAGTGACAGATTCACCCAAGAGACCCAGTACTTC
TRBV25-1	TRBJ2-7	NA	NA	CASSELNEQYF	TGTGCCAGCAGTGAACTGAACGAGCAGTACTTC
TRBV27	TRBJ2-7	few	TRBD2	CASSLTSGIYEQYF	TGTGCCAGCAGTTTGACTAGCGGGATCTACGAGCAGTACTTC
TRBV7-2	TRBJ2-7	many	TRBD2	CASSPGLGQYF	TGTGCCAGCAGCCCGGGACTAGGTCAGTACTTC
TRBV7-9	TRBJ2-3	many	NA	CASSSTGSTDTQYF	TGTGCCAGCAGCTCGACGGGGAGCACAGATACGCAGTATTTT
TRBV7-9	TRBJ2-3	many	TRBD1	CASSFPPVAETGGPDTQYF	TGTGCCAGCAGCTTCCCCCCGGTGGCCGAGACAGGGGGTCCAGATACGCAGTATTTT
TRBV7-2	TRBJ1-6	many	NA	CASSLSYEQTLHF	TGTGCCAGCAGCTTAAGTTACGAGCAAACCCTCCACTTT
TRBV5-5	TRBJ2-1	few	NA	CASSPLRGRHEQFF	TGTGCCAGCAGCCCCCTCCGTGGGAGGCATGAGCAGTTCTTC
TRBV24-1	TRBJ2-1	few	NA	CATSEPASASYNEQFF	TGTGCCACCAGTGAACCCGCTAGCGCCTCCTACAATGAGCAGTTCTTC
TRBV4-1	TRBJ1-4	many	NA	CASSQVSGGDEKLFF	TGCGCCAGCAGCCAAGTATCGGGAGGGGATGAAAAACTGTTTTTT
TRBV12-3/TRBV12-4	TRBJ2-2	many	NA	CASSLGQPNTGELFF	TGTGCCAGCAGTTTGGGCCAGCCGAACACCGGGGAGCTGTTTTTT
TRBV20-1	TRBJ2-7	many	NA	CSAGDSTSYEQYF	TGCAGTGCCGGGGACTCAACCTCCTACGAGCAGTACTTC
TRBV6-2/TRBV6-3	TRBJ2-2	many	TRBD1	CASSRTGNTGELFF	TGTGCCAGCTCCCGGACAGGAAACACCGGGGAGCTGTTTTTT
TRBV20-1	TRBJ2-7	many	NA	CSARDNSAGTPEQYF	TGCAGTGCTAGAGATAATTCGGCGGGTACCCCCGAGCAGTACTTC
TRBV3-1	TRBJ2-1	many	NA	CASSPLGGGLAEQFF	TGTGCCAGCAGCCCCCTGGGGGGGGGGCTTGCTGAGCAGTTCTTC
TRBV19	TRBJ2-1	NA	NA	CASRLGPAQSEHRFF	TGTGCCAGTAGATTGGGCCCGGCCCAGTCGGAGCATCGGTTCTTC
TRBV28	TRBJ2-7	medium-sized	TRBD1	CASRRGQGLPPEQYF	TGTGCCAGCAGGCGAGGACAGGGGCTTCCACCCGAGCAGTACTTC
TRBV24-1	TRBJ2-2	many	NA	CATSDFRSTGELFF	TGTGCCACCAGTGATTTTCGGTCAACCGGGGAGCTGTTTTTT
TRBV19	TRBJ1-5	many	NA	CASSMRRQSNQPQHF	TGTGCCAGTAGTATGCGTAGACAGTCCAATCAGCCCCAGCATTTT
TRBV19	TRBJ1-5	many	TRBD1	CASSADRSRQPQHF	TGTGCCAGTAGTGCGGACAGGTCGAGGCAGCCCCAGCATTTT
TRBV12-3/TRBV12-4	TRBJ2-4	many	NA	CASRATVDIQYF	TGTGCCAGCAGGGCGACAGTGGACATTCAGTACTTC
TRBV28	TRBJ1-1	NA	NA	CASSSRGNLWSTEAFF	TGTGCCAGCAGTTCCCGGGGCAACCTTTGGAGCACTGAAGCTTTCTTT
TRBV7-3	TRBJ1-1	many	NA	CASSLGGVLAEAFF	TGTGCCAGCAGCTTAGGGGGGGTCTTGGCTGAAGCTTTCTTT